This TCR beta chain comes out of a study of T cell repertoires in cytomegalovirus infection. TCRdb fed the reads into MiXCR, producing one record per CDR3 protein. Of about 360,000 distinct CDR3 sequences listed, about a sixth were seen once; the top ten hold approximately 8%. This clonotype was recorded at least ten times. The germline V gene has CDR1 SGHTA and CDR2 FQGNSA. This CDR3 region has 16 residues. Trimming stripped 4 bases from V and 2 bases from J, with 16 bases between. The chain joins TRBV7-2 to TRBJ2-3, with D possibly being TRBD2 (6 bases). This sequence originates from a human donor in good health (CMV status not recorded). Some clones in this sample may be carry-over from other donors' samples. Sequences were obtained from PBMCs. The CDR3, as DNA: TGTGCCAGCAGCTCGTACGGGGGACTGATCACAGATACGCAGTATTTT. Translating it yields CASSSYGGLITDTQYF.